This note documents a single T cell receptor beta chain sequence. Its antigen is still unknown. The sample belongs to a study of identical twins. The donor group consisted entirely of healthy Caucasians. TCRdb re-called the 5' RACE reads with MiXCR, one entry per CDR3 protein. The table includes around 220,000 distinct CDR3 sequences, about 10% detected once. This CDR3 region has 18 residues. Trimming took 6 bases from V and 0 from J, leaving 18 bases between them. Germline-derived CDR1 and CDR2 are MNHEY and SVGEGT. Whole-study findings and limits: Cross-sectional statistics underpinned the conclusions; the same donors were not followed.

The material sequenced was memory T cells sorted from blood. The rearrangement joins TRBV6-2 or TRBV6-3 to TRBJ2-6; either TRBD1 or TRBD2 may supply D (5 bases each). The sequence derives from a man aged 50 to 60 in good health. CDR3 in amino acids: CASRRRWDGYSGANVLTF. CDR3 nucleotide sequence: TGTGCCAGCAGACGACGCTGGGACGGTTACTCTGGGGCCAACGTCCTGACTTTC.